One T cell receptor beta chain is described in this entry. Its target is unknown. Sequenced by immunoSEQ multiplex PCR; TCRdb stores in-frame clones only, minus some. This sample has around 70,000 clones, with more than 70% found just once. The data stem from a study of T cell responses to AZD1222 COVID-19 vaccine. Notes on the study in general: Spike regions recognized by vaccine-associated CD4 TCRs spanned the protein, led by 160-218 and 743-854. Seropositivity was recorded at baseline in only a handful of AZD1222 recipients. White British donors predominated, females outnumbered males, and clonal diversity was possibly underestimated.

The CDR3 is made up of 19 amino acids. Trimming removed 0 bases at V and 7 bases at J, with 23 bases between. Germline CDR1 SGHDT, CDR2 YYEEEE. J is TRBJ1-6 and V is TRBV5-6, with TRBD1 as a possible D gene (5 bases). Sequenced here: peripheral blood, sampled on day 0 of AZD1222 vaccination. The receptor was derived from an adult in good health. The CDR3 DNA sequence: TGTGCCAGCAGCTTGGTAGGGGTTACTTTTCAAGACCGGAATTCACCCCTCCACTTT. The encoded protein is CASSLVGVTFQDRNSPLHF. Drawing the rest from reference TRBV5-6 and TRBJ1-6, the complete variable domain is DAGVTQSPTHLIKTRGQQVTLRCSPKSGHDTVSWYQQALGQGPQFIFQYYEEEERQRGNFPDRFSGHQFPNYSSELNVNALLLGDSALYLCASSLVGVTFQDRNSPLHFGNGTRLTVT.